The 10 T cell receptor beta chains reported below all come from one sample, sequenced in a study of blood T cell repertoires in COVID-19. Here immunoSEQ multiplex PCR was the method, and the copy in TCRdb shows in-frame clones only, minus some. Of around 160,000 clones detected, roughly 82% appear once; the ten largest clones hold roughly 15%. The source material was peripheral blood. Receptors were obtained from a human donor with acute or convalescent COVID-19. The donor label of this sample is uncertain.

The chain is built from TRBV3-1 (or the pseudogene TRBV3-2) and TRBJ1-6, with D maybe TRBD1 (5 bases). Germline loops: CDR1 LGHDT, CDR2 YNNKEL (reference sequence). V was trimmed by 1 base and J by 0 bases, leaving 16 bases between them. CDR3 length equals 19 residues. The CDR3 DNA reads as TGTGCCAGCAGCCAAGGGAGCGTGGGGGGGAGCTCCTATAATTCACCCCTCCACTTT. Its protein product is CASSQGSVGGSSYNSPLHF.

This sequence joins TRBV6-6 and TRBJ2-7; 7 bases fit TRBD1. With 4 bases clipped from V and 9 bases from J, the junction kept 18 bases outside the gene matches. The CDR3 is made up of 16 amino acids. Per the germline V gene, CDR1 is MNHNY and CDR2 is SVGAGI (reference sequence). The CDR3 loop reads CASSSRPPTGKNRQYF. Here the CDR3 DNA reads TGTGCCAGCAGTTCCAGACCTCCGACAGGGAAAAATAGGCAGTACTTC.

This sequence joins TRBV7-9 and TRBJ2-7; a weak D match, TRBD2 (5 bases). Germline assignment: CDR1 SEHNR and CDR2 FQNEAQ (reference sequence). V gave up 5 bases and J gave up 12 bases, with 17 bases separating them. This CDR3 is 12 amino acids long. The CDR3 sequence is CASSQEGRRGYF. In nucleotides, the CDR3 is TGTGCCAGCAGCCAAGAGGGTCGCCGGGGGTACTTC.

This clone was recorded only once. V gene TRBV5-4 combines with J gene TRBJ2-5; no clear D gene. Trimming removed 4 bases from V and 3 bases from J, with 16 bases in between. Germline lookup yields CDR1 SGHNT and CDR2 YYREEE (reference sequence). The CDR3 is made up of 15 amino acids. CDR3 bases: TGTGCCAGCAGCAAAGAGTACGGGTGGGAAGAGACCCAGTACTTC. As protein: CASSKEYGWEETQYF. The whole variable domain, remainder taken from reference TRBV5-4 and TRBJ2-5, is ETGVTQSPTHLIKTRGQQVTLRCSSQSGHNTVSWYQQALGQGPQFIFQYYREEENGRGNFPPRFSGLQFPNYSSELNVNALELDDSALYLCASSKEYGWEETQYFGPGTRLLVL.

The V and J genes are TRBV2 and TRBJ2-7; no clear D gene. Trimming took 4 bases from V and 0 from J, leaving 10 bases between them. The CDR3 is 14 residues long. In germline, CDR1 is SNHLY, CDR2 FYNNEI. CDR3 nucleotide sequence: TGTGCCAGCAGTGTTAGACTGATCTCCTACGAGCAGTACTTC. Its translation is CASSVRLISYEQYF. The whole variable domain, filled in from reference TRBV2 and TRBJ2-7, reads EPEVTQTPSHQVTQMGQEVILRCVPISNHLYFYWYRQILGQKVEFLVSFYNNEISEKSEIFDDQFSVERPDGSNFTLKIRSTKLEDSAMYFCASSVRLISYEQYFGPGTRLTVT.

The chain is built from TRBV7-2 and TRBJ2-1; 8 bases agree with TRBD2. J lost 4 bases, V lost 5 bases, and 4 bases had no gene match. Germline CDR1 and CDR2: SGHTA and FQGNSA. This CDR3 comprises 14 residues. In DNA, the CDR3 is TGTGCCAGCAGCCCGGGGGGGCCGTACAATGAGCAGTTCTTC. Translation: CASSPGGPYNEQFF.

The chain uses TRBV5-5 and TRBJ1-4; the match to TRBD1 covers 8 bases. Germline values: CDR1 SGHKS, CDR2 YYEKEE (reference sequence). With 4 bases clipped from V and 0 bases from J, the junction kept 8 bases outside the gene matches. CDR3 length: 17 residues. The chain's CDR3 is CASSQGAGGSTNEKLFF. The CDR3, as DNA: TGTGCCAGCAGCCAGGGGGCAGGGGGATCAACTAATGAAAAACTGTTTTTT.

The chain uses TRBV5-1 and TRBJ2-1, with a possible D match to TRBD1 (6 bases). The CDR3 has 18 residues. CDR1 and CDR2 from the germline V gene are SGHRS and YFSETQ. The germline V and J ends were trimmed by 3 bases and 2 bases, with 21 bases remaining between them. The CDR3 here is CASSSPARGFDTYNEQFF. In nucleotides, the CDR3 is TGCGCCAGCAGCTCCCCGGCCAGGGGTTTTGACACCTACAATGAGCAGTTCTTC.

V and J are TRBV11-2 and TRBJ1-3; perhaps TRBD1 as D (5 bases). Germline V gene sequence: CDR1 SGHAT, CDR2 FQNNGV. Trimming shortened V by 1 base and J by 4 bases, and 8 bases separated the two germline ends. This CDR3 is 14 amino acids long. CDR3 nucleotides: TGTGCCAGCAGCTTAGGGGGCCAGGGAAACACCATATATTTT. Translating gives CASSLGGQGNTIYF.

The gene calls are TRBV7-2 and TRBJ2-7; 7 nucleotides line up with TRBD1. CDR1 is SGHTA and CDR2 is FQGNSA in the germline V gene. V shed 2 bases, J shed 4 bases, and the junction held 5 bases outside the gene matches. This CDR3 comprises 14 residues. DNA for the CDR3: TGTGCCAGCAGCTTAAGACGACAGGGTTACGAGCAGTACTTC. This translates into CASSLRRQGYEQYF.